This T cell receptor (beta chain) was retrieved from a study of T cell responses to AZD1222 COVID-19 vaccine (dated by TCRdb to about 2021). Turning to the overall study: AZD1222 recipients whose second dose came at about 4 weeks and those whose second dose came at about 12 weeks were combined into one group, since spike-specific TCR depth and breadth did not differ between the two schedules. Trial participants were enrolled by age into 18-55, 56-69 and 70-plus year subgroups, with about 150, 27 and 61 TCR-sequenced participants respectively. TCR sequencing was performed for roughly 240 trial participants, of whom some 200 were given two doses of AZD1222 and approximately 25 were given two doses of MenACWY control vaccine. Results and caveats for the whole study, not just this receptor: In the small 56-69-year group, the increase in depth fell short of significance, most likely because of low power. Reportedly, close to half of the unique spike-specific TCRs recognized epitopes lying outside the regions that are mutated in the B.1.351 and B.1.1.7 variants. A significant rise in spike-specific TCR breadth and depth was observed after two AZD1222 doses relative to day 0 and relative to MenACWY recipients. Participants were mostly white British and included more females than males, and it was suggested by the authors that clonal diversity may have been underestimated. No day 14 peak-response samples were available, so repertoires were characterized only after the peak T cell response. Only five or six AZD1222 recipients were SARS-CoV-2 seropositive at baseline, limiting conclusions about previously exposed vaccinees. Vaccine-associated CD4 TCRs spanned the whole spike protein, with dominant responses in regions 160-218 and 743-854.

Read against the paper, the sample's time point label means: baseline before first vaccination. Vaccinee samples were obtained from the UK trials COV001 and COV002, which included a single-blind randomized controlled phase 2/3 trial of AZD1222 (ChAdOx1 nCoV-19) in healthy adults. Trial participant PBMC samples were collected at day 0 and day 28 after the second dose for TCRbeta chain sequencing. The CDR3 regions of human TCRbeta chains were analyzed by immunosequencing. The study's processing was this. Repertoire TCRs were matched against a reference library of SARS-CoV-2-specific TCRs generated with the MIRA antigen-specificity platform. Breadth was defined as the fraction of unique TCRs that were SARS-CoV-2-associated. Depth was defined as the fraction of total T cells that were SARS-CoV-2-associated. Using the MIRA data, each spike-specific TCR was mapped to the spike region that the TCR reacts to and placed in a CD4 or CD8 class. Log10-transformed breadth and depth values were compared by one-way ANOVA with Sidak's multiple comparisons tests. TCRdb limited this immuneACCESS table to in-frame rearrangements with V and J called. A share of clones is missing; checked studies link under half to unresolved V genes, and the rest is unexplained. V and J calls plus clone size are reproduced from that table; the DNA served to infer D and trimming. The table for this sample lists 110,000 to 150,000 clones; 89% of them were counted only once. The ten largest clones represent over 3.5% of the sample.

V and J lose 5 bases and 6 bases, and a span of 20 bases separates them. The CDR3 goes from the cysteine to the phenylalanine over 15 residues. This entry keeps only the CDR3 DNA: 45 bases, framed from base 1. CDR1 and CDR2, looked up from the germline V gene (reference sequence), are MNHEY and SMNVEV. As regards this clone: No antigen is known for it. No qualities accompany the bases; no much larger clone lies one base away.

The sequences come from peripheral blood, collected on day 0 of AZD1222 vaccination. The sequence is built from TRBV27 and TRBJ2-7; confidence is insufficient to name the D gene. The sequence was obtained from an adult in good health. The sequenced DNA is TGTGCCAGCAGTACCAATACGGAAGACTTTTTCGAGCAGTACTTC. Translation gives CASSTNTEDFFEQYF.